This T cell receptor beta chain was obtained from a study of CD8 T cells in Susac syndrome. Broader study findings: An acknowledgment was made by the study that its TCR sequencing and HLA analysis involved relatively few individuals.

Germline loops: CDR1 DFQATT, CDR2 SNEGSKA (reference sequence). V lost 3 bases to trimming and J lost 5 bases, with 10 bases between them. The CDR3 spans 12 residues. With random hexamers, reverse transcription was performed on roughly 0.45 to 1 ug of RNA. Each CDR3 protein gets one entry after TCRdb re-called the immunoSEQ multiplex PCR reads with MiXCR. The table has 120,000 to 150,000 distinct CDR3 sequences, 90% to 95% seen once. About this clonotype: Its antigen remains unidentified.

The sequenced sample consisted of CD4+ T cells from PBMCs. The gene calls are TRBV20-1 and TRBJ1-1, with unresolved D. The TCR originated in a human donor with multiple sclerosis. The CDR3 sequence: CSASRPGTEAFF. CDR3 in DNA: TGCAGTGCTAGTCGCCCGGGGACTGAAGCTTTCTTT.